These 17 T cell receptor beta chains originate from one sample sequenced in a study of blood T cell repertoires in COVID-19 (dated by TCRdb to 2020 to 2022). The library was built by means of the immunoSEQ multiplex PCR assay. TCRdb stores this immuneACCESS table with in-frame sequences only. Part of the clones is absent; in the studies checked, under half of the shortfall reflects unresolved V genes, and no reason is known for the rest. The sample table lists about 200,000 clones, 90% of them with a count of one. Jointly, the top ten make up approximately 0.64% of the sample. The sequenced sample consisted of peripheral blood. Receptors originate from a man aged 45 to 65 with acute or convalescent COVID-19.

The chain is built from TRBV30 and TRBJ2-4; D is uncertain. V was trimmed by 1 base and J by 1 base, leaving 14 bases between them. CDR1 GTSNPN and CDR2 SVGIG come from the germline V gene (reference sequence). The CDR3 is made up of 16 amino acids. CDR3 residues: CAWSAPVVLAKNIQYF. CDR3 bases: TGTGCCTGGAGTGCCCCAGTTGTTTTGGCCAAAAACATTCAGTACTTC.

The chain links TRBV28 to TRBJ1-5; D possibly corresponds to TRBD1 (5 bases). This CDR3 has 14 amino acids. Looked up from germline, CDR1 is MDHEN and CDR2 is SYDVKM. V lost 2 bases, J lost 5 bases, and 10 bases lay in between. The CDR3 nucleotides read TGTGCCAGCAGTTTACGACAGATTGATCAGCCCCAGCATTTT. Its translation is CASSLRQIDQPQHF.

This clone has a single count. This chain links TRBV28 with TRBJ1-2, with 7 bases identical to TRBD1. With 4 bases clipped from V and 0 bases from J, the junction kept 11 bases outside the gene matches. This CDR3 contains 17 residues. Germline V gives CDR1 MDHEN, CDR2 SYDVKM. The CDR3 reads CASSSTGENPSNYGYTF. For the CDR3, the DNA is TGTGCCAGCAGTTCCACAGGGGAGAACCCCTCTAACTATGGCTACACCTTC.

V is TRBV28 and J is TRBJ1-1, with 9 bases that match TRBD1. Germline values: CDR1 MDHEN, CDR2 SYDVKM. The CDR3 is made up of 15 amino acids. V was pared by 5 bases and J by 6 bases, with 10 bases of the junction left unmatched. CDR3: CASSPAGTGRAEAFF. CDR3 bases: TGTGCCAGCAGTCCAGCCGGGACAGGGAGGGCTGAAGCTTTCTTT.

The gene calls are TRBV6-2 or TRBV6-3 and TRBJ2-1; TRBD2 matches 9 bases. CDR1 is MNHEY, CDR2 SVGEGT, per germline. V shed 4 bases and J 6 bases; nucleotides not matched to a gene: 1. The CDR3 contains 13 residues. The CDR3 loop is CASSWRGGNEQFF. The CDR3, as DNA: TGTGCCAGCAGTTGGCGGGGGGGCAATGAGCAGTTCTTC.

This clone was seen a single time. This chain uses TRBV3-1 (or the pseudogene TRBV3-2) with TRBJ2-2; TRBD2 aligns across 11 bases. The CDR3 is 16 amino acids. The germline CDR1 and CDR2 sequences are LGHDT and YNNKEL (reference sequence). Trimming cost V 5 bases and J 6 bases; bases outside gene matches: 8. CDR3 DNA sequence: TGTGCCAGCAGCGGACTTCTAGCGGGAGGTCCCGGGGAGCTGTTTTTT. Its protein product is CASSGLLAGGPGELFF.

The count of this clone is one. The chain uses TRBV18 and TRBJ1-6; 7 bases are a match to TRBD1. Germline lookup yields CDR1 KGHSH and CDR2 LQKENI. The ends lost 3 bases at V and 12 bases at J; junction bases unmatched: 8. The CDR3 runs to 14 residues. The CDR3 coding sequence is TGTGCCAGCTCACCTCCGGGACAGCCGAGACCCCTCCACTTT. Translation: CASSPPGQPRPLHF.

This clone was counted only a few times. This rearrangement joins TRBV11-2 to TRBJ2-1, with a tentative D call TRBD1 (6 bases). Germline V gene sequence: CDR1 SGHAT, CDR2 FQNNGV. The CDR3 runs 15 residues. The ends were cut back, 1 base at V and 4 bases at J, with 11 bases in the middle. CDR3 coding DNA: TGTGCCAGCAGCTTAGGGCCAGGGACATACAATGAGCAGTTCTTC. This translates into CASSLGPGTYNEQFF. Using reference TRBV11-2 and TRBJ2-1 for the parts outside the CDR3, the full variable domain is EAGVAQSPRYKIIEKRQSVAFWCNPISGHATLYWYQQILGQGPKLLIQFQNNGVVDDSQLPKDRFSAERLKGVDSTLKIQPAKLEDSAVYLCASSLGPGTYNEQFFGPGTRLTVL.

This clone was recorded only once. The J gene is TRBJ2-5, the V gene TRBV6-4; 8 nucleotides match TRBD1. Germline CDR1 reads MRHNA; CDR2 reads SNTAGT. V was pared by 3 bases and J by 1 base, with 10 bases of the junction left unmatched. This CDR3 region has 17 residues. The CDR3 loop reads CASSEAKRTGPQETQYF. In nucleotides, the CDR3 is TGTGCCAGCAGTGAAGCCAAGAGGACAGGGCCCCAAGAGACCCAGTACTTC.

This chain joins TRBV30 and TRBJ1-5; no firm D call. The V end was cut by 3 bases, the J end by 1 base, with 7 bases between. The CDR3 consists of 13 residues. Germline CDR1 GTSNPN, CDR2 SVGIG (reference sequence). In nucleotides, the CDR3 is TGTGCCTGGAGCATAGAGAGCAATCAGCCCCAGCATTTT. This gives the protein CAWSIESNQPQHF. The whole variable domain, remainder taken from reference TRBV30 and TRBJ1-5, is SQTIHQWPATLVQPVGSPLSLECTVEGTSNPNLYWYRQAAGRGLQLLFYSVGIGQISSEVPQNLSASRPQDRQFILSSKKLLLSDSGFYLCAWSIESNQPQHFGDGTRLSIL.

The rearrangement joins TRBV7-2 to TRBJ2-2, with D uncertain. This CDR3 contains 13 residues. V was pared by 4 bases and J by 6 bases, with 9 bases between. CDR1 and CDR2 (germline): SGHTA, FQGNSA. CDR3 nucleotides: TGTGCCAGCAGCTCATATTCGGCCGGGGAGCTGTTTTTT. It codes for CASSSYSAGELFF.

This chain joins TRBV28 and TRBJ1-5, with 8 bases that match TRBD1. V lost 6 bases and J lost 4; bases outside the gene matches: 8. CDR3 size: 15 residues. Germline V gene sequence: CDR1 MDHEN, CDR2 SYDVKM. The CDR3 coding sequence is TGTGCCAGCAGAGACAGGGGATTGATTAATCAGCCCCAGCATTTT. This sequence encodes CASRDRGLINQPQHF.

This clone appeared a single time. J is TRBJ2-7 and V is TRBV6-5, with TRBD1 as a possible D gene (6 bases). This CDR3 is built from 14 residues. Per germline, CDR1 MNHEY and CDR2 SVGAGI. V was pared by 6 bases and J by 7 bases, with 19 bases between. CDR3 protein: CASSLFLGAGEQYV. The CDR3 nucleotides are TGTGCCAGCAGCCTATTTTTGGGGGCAGGTGAGCAGTACGTC.

J is TRBJ2-3 and V is TRBV7-9, with 9 bases that match TRBD1. This CDR3 comprises 12 residues. The V gene end was trimmed by 5 bases and the J gene end by 10 bases; junction bases not matched to a gene: 4. Germline V CDR1 and CDR2: SEHNR, FQNEAQ (reference sequence). Here the CDR3 reads CASSPTGGPQYF. The CDR3 DNA is TGTGCCAGCAGCCCGACAGGGGGTCCGCAGTATTTT.

The chain is built from TRBV18 and TRBJ2-3; 9 bases align to TRBD2. V was clipped by 4 bases and J by 3 bases; unmatched bases: 11. This CDR3 has 17 amino acids. CDR1 is KGHSH, CDR2 LQKENI, per germline. CDR3 in DNA: TGTGCCAGCTCACTCTCCACCGGTCTAGCGGGGACAGATACGCAGTATTTT. Encoded protein: CASSLSTGLAGTDTQYF.

The chain uses TRBV6-5 and TRBJ1-4; D call uncertain. The CDR3 is made up of 13 amino acids. V was clipped by 2 bases and J by 7 bases, with 8 bases between them. In germline, CDR1 is MNHEY, CDR2 SVGAGI. DNA for the CDR3: TGTGCCAGCAGTTACACCCTCGGTGAAAAACTGTTTTTT. Translating gives CASSYTLGEKLFF.

This rearrangement joins TRBV18 to TRBJ1-1; D perhaps matches TRBD1 (5 bases). This CDR3 is built from 16 residues. The germline V gene encodes CDR1 KGHSH and CDR2 LQKENI. V was shortened by 3 bases and J by 0 bases, with 14 bases between the two germline ends. CDR3 nucleotide sequence: TGTGCCAGCTCACCGAGTACCGGGACTTTGAACACTGAAGCTTTCTTT. Amino acids: CASSPSTGTLNTEAFF.